These T cell receptor beta chains were read from a single sample in a study of graft-versus-host responses after intestinal transplantation. These receptors' targets are unknown. Only in-frame clones appear in the TCRdb table, and some are missing; sequencing was by immunoSEQ multiplex PCR. In the table there are more than 85,000 clones, around 84% of which are singletons. The sample was unstimulated CD4+ T cells sorted from spleen or lymph node cells, taken before intestinal transplant. Receptors originate from a human donor who received an intestinal transplant. CDR3s include the opening cysteine and the closing phenylalanine or tryptophan. D genes are given only for firm matches. Clone size is stated in some rows and not others, as once, few, many or a class when expanded.

V	size	D	J	CDR3	DNA
TRBV10-3	few	.	TRBJ2-5	CAISPSMGGETQYF	TGTGCCATCAGTCCTAGCATGGGAGGAGAGACCCAGTACTTC
TRBV6-1	.	.	TRBJ1-3	CASRTLTAGNTIYF	TGTGCCAGCAGAACATTGACAGCAGGAAACACCATATATTTT
TRBV6-1	few	.	TRBJ1-5	CASSEGTPGVRPQHF	TGTGCCAGCAGTGAAGGGACTCCAGGAGTTCGGCCCCAGCATTTT
TRBV6-1	.	.	TRBJ2-5	CASSVAIQETQYF	TGTGCCAGCAGTGTGGCAATCCAAGAGACCCAGTACTTC
TRBV27	.	TRBD1	TRBJ1-2	CASSLGQGNYGYTF	TGTGCCAGCAGTCTCGGACAGGGCAACTATGGCTACACCTTC
TRBV6-1	once	.	TRBJ1-6	CASTTGLNSPLHF	TGTGCCAGCACTACAGGGTTGAATTCACCCCTCCACTTT
TRBV7-9	.	.	TRBJ1-1	CASSFRDRFMNTEAFF	TGTGCCAGCAGCTTCCGAGACAGATTTATGAACACTGAAGCTTTCTTT
TRBV15	.	.	TRBJ2-6	CATSRDGLGGHAGANVLTF	TGTGCCACCAGCAGAGATGGCCTCGGGGGGCATGCAGGGGCCAACGTCCTGACTTTC
TRBV2	few	.	TRBJ1-1	CASSFGSTEAFF	TGTGCCAGCTCCTTCGGGAGCACTGAAGCTTTCTTT
TRBV19	.	.	TRBJ1-2	CASSIHSGPTGTIYYGYTF	TGTGCCAGTAGTATACATTCCGGCCCAACAGGGACTATTTATTATGGCTACACCTTC
TRBV6-5	few	TRBD1	TRBJ1-5	CASSSGQGSQPQHF	TGTGCCAGCAGTTCCGGACAGGGGAGTCAGCCCCAGCATTTT
TRBV19	.	TRBD1	TRBJ1-5	CASRGTGLTYSNQPQHF	TGTGCCAGTAGAGGGACAGGGTTAACTTATAGCAATCAGCCCCAGCATTTT
TRBV5-1	few	.	TRBJ2-3	CASSQGDTRTDTQYF	TGCGCCAGCAGCCAAGGGGACACTCGCACAGATACGCAGTATTTT
TRBV28	once	.	TRBJ2-5	CASSLGRRGETQYF	TGTGCCAGCAGTTTAGGCAGGCGAGGGGAGACCCAGTACTTC
TRBV9	.	.	TRBJ2-1	CASSPSSVADHNEQFF	TGTGCCAGCAGCCCTTCTTCGGTAGCCGACCACAATGAGCAGTTCTTC
TRBV11-2	.	TRBD1	TRBJ1-2	CASSHRDRLDYGYTF	TGTGCCAGCAGCCACCGGGACAGGTTGGACTATGGCTACACCTTC
TRBV27	.	TRBD1	TRBJ2-5	CASSSGTGRETQYF	TGTGCCAGCAGTTCTGGGACAGGGAGGGAGACCCAGTACTTC
TRBV5-1	.	.	TRBJ1-3	CASSTVQRSSGNTIYF	TGCGCCAGCAGCACCGTACAGAGAAGCTCTGGAAACACCATATATTTT
TRBV18	.	.	TRBJ2-1	CASSPLPSDNEQFF	TGTGCCAGCTCACCACTCCCCAGCGACAATGAGCAGTTCTTC
TRBV27	.	TRBD1	TRBJ2-7	CASSLEGAGEQYF	TGTGCCAGCAGTTTAGAGGGGGCGGGCGAGCAGTACTTC
TRBV7-8	.	TRBD1	TRBJ1-5	CASSSLTGDNQPQHF	TGTGCCAGCAGCTCATTGACAGGGGACAATCAGCCCCAGCATTTT
TRBV11-3	.	.	TRBJ2-2	CASSLGSSGELFF	TGTGCCAGCAGCTTAGGTTCCTCCGGGGAGCTGTTTTTT
TRBV6-4	.	.	TRBJ2-5	CASHVGAPETQYF	TGTGCCAGCCACGTGGGGGCCCCAGAGACCCAGTACTTC
TRBV5-1	.	.	TRBJ1-1	CASRGQGGLEAFF	TGCGCCAGCAGGGGGCAGGGAGGCTTAGAAGCTTTCTTT